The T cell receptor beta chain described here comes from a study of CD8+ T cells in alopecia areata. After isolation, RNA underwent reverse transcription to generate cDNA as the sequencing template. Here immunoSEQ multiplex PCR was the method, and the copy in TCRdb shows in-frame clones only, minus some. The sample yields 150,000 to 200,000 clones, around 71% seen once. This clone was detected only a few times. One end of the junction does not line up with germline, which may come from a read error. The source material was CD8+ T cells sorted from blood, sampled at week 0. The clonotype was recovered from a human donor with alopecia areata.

The CDR3 protein is CASTLRLAAPNEQFF. CDR3 DNA sequence: TGTGCCAGCACTTTAAGACTAGCGGCACCCAATGAGCAGTTCTTC. V gene TRBV27 combines with J gene TRBJ2-1, with 9 bases lining up with TRBD2. Germline V gives CDR1 MNHEY, CDR2 SMNVEV (reference sequence). The CDR3 runs 15 residues.